The next 2 T cell receptor beta chains were all read from a single sample in a study of T cells in Graves' hyperthyroidism and ophthalmopathy. What was amplified from RNA transcripts were TCR beta CDR3 regions. First-round RT-PCR targeting the TCR CDR3 was performed with the HTBI primer set. TCRdb re-called the multiplex PCR reads with MiXCR, one entry per CDR3 protein. The data hold about 360,000 distinct CDR3 sequences, with approximately 25% observed a single time. The sequencing input was blood. The receptors stem from a man aged 45-60 years with Graves' hyperthyroidism.

This clonotype has more than one count but fewer than ten. The V and J genes are TRBV5-4 and TRBJ2-1; D call uncertain. This CDR3 comprises 11 residues. The germline V gene encodes CDR1 SGHNT and CDR2 YYREEE (reference sequence). The V end lost 2 bases, the J end lost 8 bases, and 5 bases lay between the germline ends. CDR3 bases: TGTGCCAGCAGCTTTGACGATGAGCAGTTCTTC. Residues: CASSFDDEQFF.

This clonotype came up many times. In DNA form, the CDR3 reads TGTGCCAGCAGCGTAGGAGGGACTAGAGTCTACGAGCAGTACTTC. Protein sequence: CASSVGGTRVYEQYF. J is TRBJ2-7 and V is TRBV9, with 8 nucleotides matching TRBD2. Germline CDR1 and CDR2: SGDLS and YYNGEE. The CDR3 runs to 15 residues. The junction had 5 bases not matched to a gene; V was cut back by 0 bases and J by 3 bases.